The next 15 T cell receptor beta chains were all read from a single sample in a study of T cells in localized non-small cell lung cancer (dated by TCRdb to 2020 to 2021). The receptor library was made with the immunoSEQ multiplex PCR assay. TCRdb re-hosts the immuneACCESS table, in-frame sequences only. Its copies lack some clones; in the studies checked, an unresolved V gene accounts for under half of them, and the cause for the rest is not known. Across this sample there are about 19,000 clones, with under 95% seen only once. About 4.3% of the sample is in the top ten clones. The specimen comprised peripheral blood, sampled before any cancer treatment. These receptor sequences come from a male donor aged 60 or older with stage I squamous cell lung carcinoma.

The J gene is TRBJ2-7, the V gene TRBV7-9; TRBD1 is a possible D gene (6 bases). Trimming pared 3 bases from V and 0 bases from J, leaving 15 bases between. Germline V gene sequence: CDR1 SEHNR, CDR2 FQNEAQ (reference sequence). There are 16 residues in the CDR3. The CDR3 loop is CASSFTTGLSSYEQYF. Here the CDR3 DNA reads TGTGCCAGCAGCTTTACGACAGGCCTAAGCTCCTACGAGCAGTACTTC.

J is TRBJ1-1 and V is TRBV29-1; 7 bases fit TRBD1. V dropped 6 bases and J dropped 4; count of bases not matched to a gene: 8. Germline V lookup: CDR1 SQVTM, CDR2 ANQGSEA. The CDR3 is made up of 13 amino acids. CDR3 amino acids: CSVRQGGGTEAFF. CDR3 nucleotide sequence: TGCAGCGTCCGCCAGGGGGGGGGCACTGAAGCTTTCTTT. Looking up the rest from reference TRBV29-1 and TRBJ1-1 gives the full variable domain: SAVISQKPSRDICQRGTSLTIQCQVDSQVTMMFWYRQQPGQSLTLIATANQGSEATYESGFVIDKFPISRPNLTFSTLTVSNMSPEDSSIYLCSVRQGGGTEAFFGQGTRLTVV.

The genes are TRBV4-3 and TRBJ1-5, with D tentatively TRBD1 (5 bases). The CDR3 length is 13 residues. The germline V gene has CDR1 LGHNA and CDR2 YSLEER. V was clipped by 0 bases and J by 7 bases, with 7 bases between them. DNA of the CDR3: TGCGCCAGCAGCCAAGATTGGGACCAGCCCCAGCATTTT. This gives the protein CASSQDWDQPQHF.

As to this clone: One end of the junction varies from germline; a read error may be responsible. The J gene is TRBJ2-3, the V gene TRBV23-1; D is ambiguous. TRBV23-1 is an open reading frame whose function is uncertain. This CDR3 is 9 amino acids long. The CDR3 DNA follows: TGCGCCAACAACCCGGTCGGACGATTT. Protein product: CANNPVGRF.

The rearrangement uses TRBV6-5 and TRBJ1-2; D gene ambiguous. Germline V lookup: CDR1 MNHEY, CDR2 SVGAGI. The CDR3 totals 13 residues. The ends were cut back, 2 bases at V and 3 bases at J, with 7 bases in the middle. CDR3 coding DNA: TGTGCCAGCAGTTACGGGCAGGACTATGGCTACACCTTC. Translating gives CASSYGQDYGYTF.

This clone was detected a few times. The rearrangement uses TRBV7-9 and TRBJ2-1; the D gene could be TRBD1 or TRBD2 (5 bases each). V lost 0 bases and J lost 8, with 14 bases in between. Germline values: CDR1 SEHNR, CDR2 FQNEAQ (reference sequence). The CDR3 runs 15 residues. CDR3 in amino acids: CASSLADGAGDEQFF. As DNA, the CDR3 is TGTGCCAGCAGCTTAGCGGACGGGGCCGGCGATGAGCAGTTCTTC.

The chain recombines TRBV19 with TRBJ2-5; 8 bases are shared with TRBD1. Looked up from germline, CDR1 is LNHDA and CDR2 is SQIVND (reference sequence). V shed 5 bases and J 2 bases; nucleotides not matched to a gene: 7. The CDR3 is 15 residues long. The CDR3, as DNA: TGTGCCAGTAGTTTCCGACAGGGGACGCAAGAGACCCAGTACTTC. Translation gives CASSFRQGTQETQYF.

The chain joins TRBV18 to TRBJ2-6; 9 bases line up with TRBD1. V shed 5 bases, J shed 3 bases, and the junction held 8 bases outside the gene matches. This CDR3 is built from 17 residues. Germline lookup yields CDR1 KGHSH and CDR2 LQKENI. CDR3 region: CASSLSGTGNGANVLTF. CDR3 in DNA: TGTGCCAGCTCATTGTCCGGGACAGGGAATGGGGCCAACGTCCTGACTTTC. Combining the CDR3 with reference TRBV18 and TRBJ2-6 gives the whole variable domain NAGVMQNPRHLVRRRGQEARLRCSPMKGHSHVYWYRQLPEEGLKFMVYLQKENIIDESGMPKERFSAEFPKEGPSILRIQQVVRGDSAAYFCASSLSGTGNGANVLTFGAGSRLTVL.

V gene TRBV1 combines with J gene TRBJ2-1; TRBD2, the table's D call, was not compared with the DNA. TRBV1 is designated a pseudogene. The CDR3 consists of 19 residues. This CDR3 is CTSSQQGLVPWTFYNEQFF. The CDR3 DNA reads as TGCACCAGCAGCCAACAGGGACTAGTTCCCTGGACCTTCTACAATGAGCAGTTCTTC.

The chain recombines TRBV28 with TRBJ2-6, with TRBD2 matching over 7 bases. The trim removed 4 bases at V and 4 bases at J, leaving 13 bases unmatched. The CDR3 sequence is 18 residues long. Germline CDR1 is MDHEN and CDR2 is SYDVKM. CDR3 DNA: TGTGCCAGCAGTTCAGCGGCGGGAGCAATCCGCGGGGCCAACGTCCTGACTTTC. Its translation: CASSSAAGAIRGANVLTF.

The gene calls are TRBV30 and TRBJ1-2; 8 positions agree with TRBD1. The CDR3 length is 13 residues. CDR1 and CDR2 (germline): GTSNPN, SVGIG (reference sequence). With 3 bases clipped from V and 6 bases from J, the junction kept 6 bases outside the gene matches. The CDR3 reads CAWSRDRPHGYTF. DNA for the CDR3: TGTGCCTGGAGCCGGGACAGGCCCCATGGCTACACCTTC.

The chain is built from TRBV27 and TRBJ2-7; the match to TRBD2 covers 8 bases. Germline CDR1 MNHEY, CDR2 SMNVEV (reference sequence). With V trimmed by 5 bases and J by 2 bases, 5 bases remained unmatched. The CDR3 loop spans 14 amino acids. CDR3: CASSISGETYEQYF. The DNA of the CDR3 is TGTGCCAGCAGTATTAGCGGGGAAACCTACGAGCAGTACTTC.

The chain couples TRBV19 to TRBJ2-3; TRBD2 is a possible D gene (6 bases). Trimming cost V 6 bases and J 6 bases, with 10 bases left between them. This CDR3 is built from 12 residues. Germline V gives CDR1 LNHDA, CDR2 SQIVND (reference sequence). CDR3 sequence (DNA): TGTGCCAGTAGGACGGGAGCCGATACGCAGTATTTT. Its translation is CASRTGADTQYF.

The chain links TRBV6-1 to TRBJ1-1, with 7 positions matching TRBD1. The junction had 8 bases not matched to a gene; V was cut back by 6 bases and J by 7 bases. There are 13 residues in the CDR3. Germline values: CDR1 MNHNS, CDR2 SASEGT. In nucleotides, the CDR3 is TGTGCCAGCAGGGGGACAGTAGCTTTTGAAGCTTTCTTT. Translated, it gives CASRGTVAFEAFF.

The chain combines TRBV13 with TRBJ2-7; 12 bases agree with TRBD2. The CDR3 has 15 amino acids. V shed 5 bases and J 3 bases; nucleotides not matched to a gene: 5. Germline V gene data show CDR1 as PRHDT and CDR2 as FYEKMQ (reference sequence). CDR3 region: CASSTRLAGVYEQYF. CDR3 DNA: TGTGCCAGCAGCACAAGACTAGCGGGAGTCTACGAGCAGTACTTC.